Listed below are T cell receptor beta chains from one sample, sequenced in a study of cytomegalovirus exposure and HLA in healthy donors. Data came from immunoSEQ multiplex PCR; TCRdb stores just in-frame clones and leaves some out. The sample consists of about 130,000 clones, about two thirds of them appearing once. Input material: PBMCs. These receptors were taken from a human donor in good health. Both conserved end residues are part of each CDR3. A D gene is named only where the DNA matches it firmly. Size values are once, few and many counts, or a class for expanded clones, and some rows have none.

D	V	J	size	CDR3	DNA
NA	TRBV6-5	TRBJ1-2	NA	CASRQGFDRYTF	TGTGCCAGCAGGCAGGGGTTTGATCGCTACACCTTC
NA	TRBV6-4	TRBJ2-3	few	CASSDSAGSTDTQYF	TGTGCCAGCAGTGACTCTGCGGGTAGCACAGATACGCAGTATTTT
NA	TRBV6-5	TRBJ1-6	NA	CASTQLGSYNSPLHF	TGTGCCAGCACTCAACTTGGCTCCTATAATTCACCCCTCCACTTT
TRBD2	TRBV5-6	TRBJ2-1	NA	CASSSELAPGDYNEQFF	TGTGCCAGCAGCTCCGAACTAGCGCCCGGAGACTACAATGAGCAGTTCTTC
TRBD2	TRBV28	TRBJ2-3	NA	CATLQLAGVSDTQYF	TGTGCCACCCTCCAATTAGCGGGAGTCTCAGATACGCAGTATTTT
TRBD1	TRBV27	TRBJ2-7	NA	CASSRQGGPYEQYF	TGTGCCAGCAGCCGACAGGGCGGGCCCTACGAGCAGTACTTC
TRBD1	TRBV30	TRBJ1-2	NA	CAWSTRQGAHYGYTF	TGTGCCTGGAGTACCCGACAGGGGGCCCACTATGGCTACACCTTC
NA	TRBV19	TRBJ2-7	NA	CASSIVSQGSYEQYF	TGTGCCAGTAGTATTGTGTCGCAGGGGTCCTACGAGCAGTACTTC
TRBD1	TRBV19	TRBJ1-2	NA	CASSRITGEDGYTF	TGTGCCAGTAGTAGAATCACAGGGGAGGATGGCTACACCTTC
TRBD1	TRBV6-1	TRBJ1-5	NA	CASSDLRTGPMQPQHF	TGTGCCAGCAGTGACCTACGGACAGGGCCGATGCAGCCCCAGCATTTT
NA	TRBV6-6	TRBJ2-3	once	CASSYSMPGDTQYF	TGTGCCAGCAGTTACTCGATGCCAGGAGATACGCAGTATTTT
NA	TRBV6-1	TRBJ1-2	NA	CASSESYGGYGYTF	TGTGCCAGCAGTGAATCGTATGGAGGCTATGGCTACACCTTC
TRBD1	TRBV6-1	TRBJ2-3	few	CASRGQRRTDTQYF	TGTGCCAGCAGGGGACAGAGACGCACAGATACGCAGTATTTT
NA	TRBV28	TRBJ2-1	NA	CASITAGSSQEQFF	TGTGCCAGCATTACTGCGGGCAGCTCTCAAGAGCAGTTCTTC
NA	TRBV12-2	TRBJ2-7	NA	CASRLVGTLEQYF	TGTGCAAGTCGCTTAGTGGGCACCCTGGAGCAGTACTTC
TRBD1	TRBV2	TRBJ1-4	few	CASSAGQFRTLLFF	TGTGCCAGCAGTGCGGGACAGTTCCGAACATTATTGTTTTTT
NA	TRBV15	TRBJ2-7	once	CATSSSTGYYEQYF	TGTGCCACCAGCAGCTCAACAGGGTACTACGAGCAGTACTTC
NA	TRBV7-2	TRBJ2-7	NA	CASSLALVSAYEQYF	TGTGCCAGCAGCTTAGCACTAGTTTCGGCCTACGAGCAGTACTTC
NA	TRBV9	TRBJ1-5	NA	CASSVGGLMNQPQHF	TGTGCCAGCAGCGTAGGGGGCTTAATGAATCAGCCCCAGCATTTT
NA	TRBV27	TRBJ1-1	NA	CASSLTVNTEAFF	TGTGCCAGCAGTTTAACGGTGAACACTGAAGCTTTCTTT
TRBD2	TRBV27	TRBJ2-3	NA	CASSSMGGAGPVTNTQYF	TGTGCCAGCAGTTCCATGGGAGGGGCGGGACCGGTCACAAATACGCAGTATTTT
NA	TRBV4-3	TRBJ1-6	few	CASSPMDSPNSPLHF	TGCGCCAGCAGCCCAATGGACAGCCCTAATTCACCCCTCCACTTT
TRBD1	TRBV2	TRBJ1-1	NA	CASIGQGAPEAFF	TGTGCCAGCATTGGACAGGGGGCACCTGAAGCTTTCTTT
TRBD2	TRBV2	TRBJ2-7	NA	CASSEAPPGAGVYEQYF	TGTGCCAGCAGTGAAGCGCCTCCGGGAGCGGGGGTCTACGAGCAGTACTTC
NA	TRBV13	TRBJ1-4	NA	CASRPGGRGDEKLFF	TGTGCCAGCAGGCCCGGCGGCAGGGGAGATGAAAAACTGTTTTTT
NA	TRBV6-6	TRBJ2-1	NA	CASSAYNEQFF	TGTGCCAGCAGTGCGTACAATGAGCAGTTCTTC
TRBD2	TRBV5-1	TRBJ2-7	NA	CASSLGGTAGGSYEQYF	TGCGCCAGCAGCTTGGGGGGGACGGCGGGAGGGTCCTACGAGCAGTACTTC
NA	TRBV10-3	TRBJ1-2	NA	CAISESGRNYGYTF	TGTGCCATCAGTGAGTCGGGCCGCAACTATGGCTACACCTTC
TRBD2	TRBV9	TRBJ2-1	few	CASSGYGGATYNEQFF	TGTGCCAGCAGCGGCTACGGGGGGGCCACCTACAATGAGCAGTTCTTC
TRBD1	TRBV19	TRBJ1-1	NA	CASSGPGQGRTEAFF	TGTGCCAGTAGTGGTCCGGGACAGGGGAGGACTGAAGCTTTCTTT
NA	TRBV4-1	TRBJ1-6	NA	CASSQKGDGVYNSPLHF	TGCGCCAGCAGCCAAAAGGGGGATGGAGTCTATAATTCACCCCTCCACTTT
NA	TRBV7-2	TRBJ2-3	NA	CASSLVVLATDTQYF	TGTGCCAGCAGCTTAGTGGTCCTAGCGACAGATACGCAGTATTTT
NA	TRBV27	TRBJ2-3	NA	CASSLNRGTDTQYF	TGTGCCAGCAGTTTAAATCGGGGAACAGATACGCAGTATTTT
TRBD1	TRBV11-1	TRBJ1-1	NA	CASTLNDRASTEAFF	TGTGCCAGCACCCTTAACGACAGGGCAAGCACTGAAGCTTTCTTT
NA	TRBV27	TRBJ2-1	few	CASSSGTGGSSSYNEQFF	TGTGCCAGCAGTTCCGGGACTGGGGGTTCAAGCTCCTACAATGAGCAGTTCTTC
NA	TRBV5-4	TRBJ2-1	NA	CASSRGAHREQFF	TGTGCCAGCAGTCGCGGGGCCCATCGGGAGCAGTTCTTC
TRBD1	TRBV9	TRBJ2-5	NA	CASSDRDREQETQYF	TGTGCCAGCAGCGACCGGGACAGGGAACAAGAGACCCAGTACTTC
NA	TRBV7-9	TRBJ2-1	NA	CASSSAARNNEQFF	TGTGCCAGCAGCTCCGCGGCACGGAACAATGAGCAGTTCTTC
NA	TRBV7-3	TRBJ2-2	NA	CASSSEARGIGELFF	TGTGCCAGCAGCTCCGAGGCAAGGGGGATCGGGGAGCTGTTTTTT
TRBD2	TRBV5-1	TRBJ2-1	NA	CASQRGEGLYEQFF	TGCGCCAGCCAACGGGGGGAGGGCCTATATGAGCAGTTCTTC
NA	TRBV12-5	TRBJ1-1	once	CASGFTGGTEAFF	TGTGCTAGTGGTTTTACCGGGGGCACTGAAGCTTTCTTT
NA	TRBV6-5	TRBJ2-7	NA	CASSYVPGLTYEQYF	TGTGCCAGCAGTTACGTGCCAGGGTTAACCTACGAGCAGTACTTC
TRBD1	TRBV5-1	TRBJ2-1	NA	CASSLIAMTPDRGPYNEQFF	TGCGCCAGCAGCTTAATTGCTATGACCCCGGACAGGGGCCCATACAATGAGCAGTTCTTC
NA	TRBV29-1	TRBJ2-7	NA	CSVKGSYEQYF	TGCAGCGTCAAGGGGTCCTACGAGCAGTACTTC
TRBD1	TRBV7-8	TRBJ1-5	few	CASSRLDRGFQPQHF	TGTGCCAGCAGCCGCTTGGACAGGGGGTTTCAGCCCCAGCATTTT
TRBD1	TRBV5-6	TRBJ2-1	NA	CASSARRQGVQDEQFF	TGTGCCAGCAGCGCCCGCAGACAGGGGGTCCAGGATGAGCAGTTCTTC
NA	TRBV5-1	TRBJ1-2	NA	CASSLAGAAPPYGYTF	TGCGCCAGCAGCTTGGCTGGGGCGGCTCCTCCCTATGGCTACACCTTC
NA	TRBV7-9	TRBJ1-2	NA	CASSPGAPNYGYTF	TGTGCCAGCAGCCCAGGGGCTCCTAACTATGGCTACACCTTC
NA	TRBV9	TRBJ1-1	NA	CASSVAGTFTEAFF	TGTGCCAGCAGCGTAGCCGGGACATTCACTGAAGCTTTCTTT
TRBD2	TRBV28	TRBJ2-5	NA	CASSFGRQNRIRETQYF	TGTGCCAGCAGTTTCGGGAGGCAGAATCGTATTAGGGAGACCCAGTACTTC
TRBD1	TRBV27	TRBJ1-2	NA	CASSLGSFRGHDGYTF	TGTGCCAGCAGTTTAGGTAGTTTCAGGGGGCATGATGGCTACACCTTC
NA	TRBV11-1	TRBJ2-3	few	CASSFHGSPTDTQYF	TGTGCCAGCAGCTTTCATGGGAGTCCCACAGATACGCAGTATTTT
TRBD2	TRBV2	TRBJ2-1	NA	CASSGLAGYNEQFF	TGTGCCAGCAGTGGACTAGCGGGCTACAATGAGCAGTTCTTC
NA	TRBV4-1	TRBJ2-6	NA	CASSQWPTGGPSGANVLTF	TGCGCCAGCAGCCAATGGCCCACCGGGGGGCCCTCTGGGGCCAACGTCCTGACTTTC
TRBD2	TRBV5-1	TRBJ2-7	few	CASSFIAGGSYEQYF	TGCGCCAGCAGCTTTATAGCGGGGGGTTCCTACGAGCAGTACTTC